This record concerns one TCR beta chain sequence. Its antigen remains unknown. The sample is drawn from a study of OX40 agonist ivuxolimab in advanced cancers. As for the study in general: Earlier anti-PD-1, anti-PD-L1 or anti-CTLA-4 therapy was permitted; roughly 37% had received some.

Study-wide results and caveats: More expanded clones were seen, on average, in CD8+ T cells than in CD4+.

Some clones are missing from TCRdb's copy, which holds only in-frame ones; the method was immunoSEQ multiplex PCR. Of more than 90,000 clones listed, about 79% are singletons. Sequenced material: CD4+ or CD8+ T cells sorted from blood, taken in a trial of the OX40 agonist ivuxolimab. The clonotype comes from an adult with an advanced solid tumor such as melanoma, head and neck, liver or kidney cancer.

The CDR3 loop is CASSHKTAGKKYEQYF. DNA for the CDR3: TGTGCCAGCAGTCACAAAACTGCCGGGAAAAAGTACGAGCAGTACTTC. This chain links TRBV27 with TRBJ2-7, with a possible D match to TRBD2 (5 bases). The CDR3 contains 16 residues. Germline values: CDR1 MNHEY, CDR2 SMNVEV (reference sequence). The V end lost 5 bases, the J end lost 4 bases, and 21 bases lay between the germline ends.